This T cell receptor (beta chain) was profiled in a study of long-term antiretroviral therapy in people with HIV. Remarks on this clone: Its antigen is currently unknown.

Sequencing relied on immunoSEQ assay v3.0, run at survey level. Target depth was roughly 35,000-55,000 T-cell genomes per sample. Produced via immunoSEQ multiplex PCR; TCRdb's table is partial and in-frame only. This table has 25,000 to 30,000 clones, roughly 80% appearing once. The study, taken as a whole, reports: ART preceded a rise in diversity that nonetheless stayed lower than in transplant donor controls.

At least two post-ART and at least one pre-ART PBMC sample were available for each donor. The source material was unsorted PBMCs, sampled 3 years after starting antiretroviral therapy. This sequence was found in a man aged 35 to 55 with HIV.

The CDR3 loop reads CAWAGQGKDEKLFF. CDR3 in DNA: TGTGCCTGGGCCGGACAGGGGAAGGATGAAAAACTGTTTTTT. The chain employs TRBV30 and TRBJ1-4; 9 bases fit TRBD1. Trimming took 5 bases from V and 6 from J; bases not matched to a gene: 7. Germline V lookup: CDR1 GTSNPN, CDR2 SVGIG (reference sequence). The CDR3 spans 14 residues.